These 22 T cell receptor beta chains were all obtained from the same sample, sequenced in a study of T cell changes during pregnancy in multiple sclerosis (dated by TCRdb to about 2019). Libraries were made using the immunoSEQ multiplex PCR assay. In TCRdb, the immuneACCESS table is reduced to in-frame sequences with V and J assigned. These tables do not hold every clone; where another copy was compared, an unresolved V gene accounts for under half, and the others remain unexplained. For this sample there are around 97,000 clones; about 90% appear just once. More than 0.85% of the sample is held by the ten biggest clonotypes. The source material was peripheral blood, sampled after pregnancy. These receptors all come from a female donor with multiple sclerosis, enrolled in a pregnancy study.

The rearrangement joins TRBV18 to TRBJ1-1; the D gene is possibly TRBD1 (6 bases). V lost 5 bases, J lost 3 bases, and 16 bases lay in between. The CDR3 consists of 15 residues. Per the germline V gene, CDR1 is KGHSH and CDR2 is LQKENI. The CDR3 DNA follows: TGTGCCAGCTCAACCACGACAGGAGTGGACACTGAAGCTTTCTTT. This sequence encodes CASSTTTGVDTEAFF.

Worth noting for this clone: Germline and junction disagree at one end, which may indicate a read error. The chain employs TRBV7-2 and TRBJ2-7, with 7 nucleotides matching TRBD1. CDR3 length: 12 amino acids. Germline CDR1 reads SGHTA; CDR2 reads FQGNSA. In DNA, the CDR3 is TGTGCCAGCAGCTCAGTACCGGGACAGTACCGCTTC. It codes for CASSSVPGQYRF.

This chain uses TRBV5-1 with TRBJ1-2; TRBD1 is a possible D gene (6 bases). Germline V gives CDR1 SGHRS, CDR2 YFSETQ. The ends were cut back, 2 bases at V and 6 bases at J, with 11 bases in the middle. The CDR3 extends over 13 amino acids. CDR3 loop: CASSFRTEDGYTF. The CDR3 DNA follows: TGCGCCAGCAGCTTTAGGACAGAGGATGGCTACACCTTC.

J is TRBJ2-7 and V is TRBV18; D might be TRBD2 (6 bases). This CDR3 is built from 15 residues. Trimming removed 3 bases from V and 7 bases from J, with 19 bases in between. Germline CDR1 KGHSH, CDR2 LQKENI. As DNA, the CDR3 is TGTGCCAGCTCACCTGGGAGGCCACCCCGAGGGGAGCAGTACTTC. Its protein product is CASSPGRPPRGEQYF.

Comments on this clone: The same CDR3 arises from other DNA sequences in this sample as well. This chain uses TRBV30 with TRBJ2-3, with 10 bases lining up with TRBD2. Unmatched junction bases numbered 8, after V lost 2 bases and J lost 6 bases. Germline CDR1 GTSNPN, CDR2 SVGIG (reference sequence). CDR3 length equals 15 residues. The CDR3 here is CAWSPLAGVFDTQYF. In nucleotides, the CDR3 is TGTGCCTGGAGTCCGCTAGCGGGAGTATTCGATACGCAGTATTTT. The variable domain in full, with the rest retrieved from reference TRBV30 and TRBJ2-3, is SQTIHQWPATLVQPVGSPLSLECTVEGTSNPNLYWYRQAAGRGLQLLFYSVGIGQISSEVPQNLSASRPQDRQFILSSKKLLLSDSGFYLCAWSPLAGVFDTQYFGPGTRLTVL.

This clone was detected only once. The chain recombines TRBV19 with TRBJ2-5; TRBD1 matches 8 bases. This CDR3 is 16 amino acids long. V trimming: 6 bases; J trimming: 3 bases; junction bases outside the gene matches: 12. Germline assignment: CDR1 LNHDA and CDR2 SQIVND (reference sequence). CDR3 in amino acids: CASRSNLRGPKETQYF. In DNA, the CDR3 is TGTGCCAGTAGATCTAATCTCAGGGGGCCGAAAGAGACCCAGTACTTC.

This clone was seen only once. The chain couples TRBV10-2 to TRBJ2-7; the match to TRBD2 covers 10 bases. The CDR3 covers 14 residues. V lost 3 bases, J lost 5 bases, and 4 bases stayed unmatched. Looked up from germline, CDR1 is WSHSY and CDR2 is SAAADI. The CDR3 DNA is TGCGCCAGCAGTGATTCTAGCGGGAGAGACGAGCAGTACTTC. This encodes CASSDSSGRDEQYF.

The chain links TRBV4-1 to TRBJ2-7, with 8 bases matching TRBD2. Losses at the gene ends were 0 bases for V and 6 bases for J; bases not matched to a gene: 10. CDR3 length: 16 amino acids. Germline V gene lookup returns CDR1 MGHRA and CDR2 YSYEKL. CDR3 amino acids: CASSQEGTGGPGEQYF. In nucleotides, the CDR3 is TGCGCCAGCAGCCAAGAGGGAACGGGAGGGCCGGGCGAGCAGTACTTC.

V is TRBV18 and J is TRBJ1-2; 8 bases align to TRBD1. The CDR3 totals 14 residues. Germline V gives CDR1 KGHSH, CDR2 LQKENI. V shed 6 bases and J 3 bases; nucleotides not matched to a gene: 6. DNA of the CDR3: TGTGCCAGCTCGCTCGTGGACAGGGACTATGGCTACACCTTC. Its protein is CASSLVDRDYGYTF.

The chain uses TRBV21-1 and TRBJ2-7; no DNA check was done on the table's D call, TRBD1. TRBV21-1 is deemed a pseudogene. The CDR3 extends over 17 amino acids. The CDR3 nucleotides are TGTGCCAGCAGCGCCTGCGACAGGGGCCGTCTCTCCTACGAGCAGTACTTC. It is translated as CASSACDRGRLSYEQYF.

This clone was counted a single time. This chain joins TRBV7-9 and TRBJ2-7; 9 bases align to TRBD1. The CDR3 has 15 residues. The V gene's germline CDR1 is SEHNR and CDR2 FQNEAQ (reference sequence). Trimming took 0 bases from V and 4 from J; bases not matched to a gene: 4. The CDR3 sequence is CASSLAGQGMYEQYF. CDR3 in DNA: TGTGCCAGCAGCTTAGCGGGACAGGGTATGTACGAGCAGTACTTC.

This clone was detected a few times. CDR3 loop: CASSFGGVSTDTQYF. For the CDR3, the DNA is TGTGCCAGCAGCTTCGGGGGGGTTAGCACAGATACGCAGTATTTT. This chain uses TRBV6-5 with TRBJ2-3, with 8 bases aligning to TRBD2. Unmatched junction bases numbered 5, after V lost 6 bases and J lost 0 bases. The CDR3 totals 15 residues. Germline values: CDR1 MNHEY, CDR2 SVGAGI.

This rearrangement joins TRBV4-1 to TRBJ2-3, with 12 bases that match TRBD2. The germline CDR1 and CDR2 sequences are MGHRA and YSYEKL. V was clipped by 7 bases and J by 5 bases; unmatched bases: 13. This CDR3 spans 17 amino acids. The CDR3: CASTGWASGGAGDTQYF. In nucleotides, the CDR3 is TGCGCCAGCACCGGGTGGGCTAGCGGGGGGGCAGGAGATACGCAGTATTTT.

The chain couples TRBV7-9 to TRBJ2-7; TRBD1 might be the D (6 bases). Trimming removed 11 bases at V and 0 bases at J, with 14 bases between. CDR1 SEHNR and CDR2 FQNEAQ come from the germline V gene (reference sequence). The CDR3 spans 13 residues. DNA of the CDR3: TGTGCCCTTCGGACAGTCAGCTCCTACGAGCAGTACTTC. As protein: CALRTVSSYEQYF.

This sequence joins TRBV14 and TRBJ1-1; the D gene is possibly TRBD1 (6 bases). Germline lookup yields CDR1 SGHDN and CDR2 FVKESK. V was clipped by 1 base and J by 5 bases, with 14 bases between them. CDR3 size: 15 residues. CDR3 amino acids: CASSQAQGFGTEAFF. CDR3 DNA: TGTGCCAGCAGCCAAGCCCAGGGGTTTGGAACTGAAGCTTTCTTT.

This chain joins TRBV5-4 and TRBJ1-2; D is unresolved. Germline V gene data show CDR1 as SGHNT and CDR2 as YYREEE (reference sequence). Between the trimmed V and J ends, which lost 0 bases and 3 bases, there was a span of 9 bases. CDR3 size: 14 residues. The chain's CDR3 is CASSLEAAHYGYTF. CDR3 sequence (DNA): TGTGCCAGCAGCTTGGAGGCGGCCCACTATGGCTACACCTTC.

V is TRBV29-1 and J is TRBJ1-1; unclear D gene. Per germline, CDR1 SQVTM and CDR2 ANQGSEA. The V end was cut by 6 bases, the J end by 3 bases, with 11 bases between. This CDR3 contains 12 residues. The DNA for the CDR3 is TGCAGCGTCTGCTCGGGGTACACTGAAGCTTTCTTT. Its protein is CSVCSGYTEAFF. The entire variable domain, with the rest obtained from reference TRBV29-1 and TRBJ1-1, is as follows: SAVISQKPSRDICQRGTSLTIQCQVDSQVTMMFWYRQQPGQSLTLIATANQGSEATYESGFVIDKFPISRPNLTFSTLTVSNMSPEDSSIYLCSVCSGYTEAFFGQGTRLTVV.

The V gene is TRBV6-1, the J gene TRBJ1-2; 7 positions match TRBD1. The CDR3 has 14 residues. The V and J ends lost 7 bases and 7 bases, in that order; junction bases with no gene match: 12. In germline, CDR1 is MNHNS, CDR2 SASEGT. CDR3 coding DNA: TGTGCCAGCATTTACCCAGGGGGGCGCCGTGGCTACACCTTC. Its protein is CASIYPGGRRGYTF.

The chain links TRBV7-2 to TRBJ2-2, with TRBD2 matching 8 bases. CDR3 length equals 15 residues. Germline V lookup: CDR1 SGHTA, CDR2 FQGNSA. The V gene end was trimmed by 3 bases and the J gene end by 5 bases; junction bases not matched to a gene: 5. DNA of the CDR3: TGTGCCAGCAGCTTTAAGCCTAGCGGGACCGGGGAGCTGTTTTTT. It specifies CASSFKPSGTGELFF. Drawing the rest from reference TRBV7-2 and TRBJ2-2, the complete variable domain is GAGVSQSPSNKVTEKGKDVELRCDPISGHTALYWYRQSLGQGLEFLIYFQGNSAPDKSGLPSDRFSAERTGGSVSTLTIQRTQQEDSAVYLCASSFKPSGTGELFFGEGSRLTVL.

This chain's CDR3 is CASSEAGENIQYF. In DNA, the CDR3 is TGTGCCAGCAGTGAGGCAGGGGAAAACATTCAGTACTTC. The rearrangement uses TRBV2 and TRBJ2-4, with D possibly being TRBD1 (6 bases). Germline V gene data show CDR1 as SNHLY and CDR2 as FYNNEI. CDR3 length: 13 amino acids. Trimming removed 3 bases at V and 5 bases at J, with 8 bases between. Using reference TRBV2 and TRBJ2-4 for the parts outside the CDR3, the full variable domain is EPEVTQTPSHQVTQMGQEVILRCVPISNHLYFYWYRQILGQKVEFLVSFYNNEISEKSEIFDDQFSVERPDGSNFTLKIRSTKLEDSAMYFCASSEAGENIQYFGAGTRLSVL.

J is TRBJ1-1 and V is TRBV19; D not resolved. CDR1 and CDR2 from the germline V gene are LNHDA and SQIVND (reference sequence). V was pared by 4 bases and J by 2 bases, with 17 bases between. This CDR3 has 16 amino acids. CDR3 in amino acids: CASSTPPMITNTEAFF. The CDR3 nucleotides are TGTGCCAGTAGTACCCCCCCCATGATTACTAACACTGAAGCTTTCTTT.

The chain has TRBV9 and TRBJ2-3, with D possibly TRBD2 on 7 matching bases. The CDR3 consists of 18 residues. Germline CDR1 is SGDLS and CDR2 is YYNGEE. Trimming removed 4 bases from V and 1 base from J, with 22 bases in between. DNA of the CDR3: TGTGCCAGCAGCCGCGTCAAGGGGGGGCAGTCGGGCACAGATACGCAGTATTTT. Its translation is CASSRVKGGQSGTDTQYF.